This is a list of T cell receptor beta chains from one sample in a study of CD8 T cells in Susac syndrome. MiXCR was run by TCRdb on the immunoSEQ multiplex PCR reads, yielding one entry per CDR3 protein. The table records around 62,000 distinct CDR3 sequences, roughly 92% of them present only once. Specimen: CD8+ T cells from PBMCs. All receptors come from a human donor in good health. Both conserved end residues are part of each CDR3. The D gene is left open where the match is weak. Size is omitted from some rows. Given values are once, few, many or a class for expanded clones.

v_call: TRBV10-3; clone_size: -; j_call: TRBJ2-7; d_call: TRBD1; cdr3_aa: CATWTGKGQEQYF; cdr3_nt: TGTGCCACCTGGACAGGGAAAGGGCAGGAGCAGTACTTC
v_call: TRBV13; clone_size: -; j_call: TRBJ2-1; d_call: -; cdr3_aa: CASSLPPVNEQFF; cdr3_nt: TGTGCCAGCAGCTTACCCCCGGTCAATGAGCAGTTCTTC
v_call: TRBV25-1; clone_size: -; j_call: TRBJ1-2; d_call: -; cdr3_aa: CASSDNYGYTF; cdr3_nt: TGTGCCAGCAGTGATAACTATGGCTACACCTTC
v_call: TRBV25-1; clone_size: -; j_call: TRBJ2-1; d_call: TRBD2; cdr3_aa: CASSAQGGLAAPQSSNEQFF; cdr3_nt: TGTGCCAGCAGTGCCCAAGGGGGACTAGCGGCCCCTCAGTCGTCCAATGAGCAGTTCTTC
v_call: TRBV9; clone_size: -; j_call: TRBJ2-3; d_call: -; cdr3_aa: CASSVERTDTQYF; cdr3_nt: TGTGCCAGCAGCGTAGAGAGAACAGATACGCAGTATTTT
v_call: TRBV7-9; clone_size: -; j_call: TRBJ1-1; d_call: TRBD1; cdr3_aa: CASSQAPQGVGTEAFF; cdr3_nt: TGTGCCAGCAGCCAAGCTCCCCAGGGGGTTGGGACTGAAGCTTTCTTT
v_call: TRBV20-1; clone_size: -; j_call: TRBJ2-7; d_call: -; cdr3_aa: CSALPTHSTYEQYF; cdr3_nt: TGCAGTGCTCTTCCGACTCACTCGACCTACGAGCAGTACTTC
v_call: TRBV19; clone_size: -; j_call: TRBJ2-1; d_call: -; cdr3_aa: CASSPRAAGEQFF; cdr3_nt: TGTGCCAGTAGTCCTCGGGCCGCTGGTGAGCAGTTCTTC
v_call: TRBV25-1; clone_size: -; j_call: TRBJ1-4; d_call: -; cdr3_aa: CASSGPQGGGMELFF; cdr3_nt: TGTGCCAGCAGTGGCCCGCAGGGCGGGGGAATGGAACTGTTTTTT
v_call: TRBV5-4; clone_size: -; j_call: TRBJ2-1; d_call: -; cdr3_aa: CASSKTGAVYNEQFF; cdr3_nt: TGTGCCAGCAGCAAAACCGGGGCCGTCTACAATGAGCAGTTCTTC
v_call: TRBV7-9; clone_size: -; j_call: TRBJ1-2; d_call: -; cdr3_aa: CASSLGGRDGYTF; cdr3_nt: TGTGCCAGCAGCTTAGGAGGGCGTGATGGCTACACCTTC
v_call: TRBV13; clone_size: -; j_call: TRBJ1-2; d_call: -; cdr3_aa: CASSWQGLDGYTF; cdr3_nt: TGTGCCAGCAGCTGGCAGGGGTTGGATGGCTACACCTTC
v_call: TRBV25-1; clone_size: -; j_call: TRBJ1-5; d_call: -; cdr3_aa: CASSEPLNEGRQHF; cdr3_nt: TGTGCCAGCAGTGAACCCCTGAACGAGGGTAGACAGCATTTT
v_call: TRBV6-5; clone_size: -; j_call: TRBJ1-2; d_call: -; cdr3_aa: CASRGTAHCGYTF; cdr3_nt: TGTGCCAGCAGAGGGACCGCTCACTGTGGCTACACCTTC
v_call: TRBV5-6; clone_size: -; j_call: TRBJ2-1; d_call: -; cdr3_aa: CASSEDSFPYNEQFF; cdr3_nt: TGTGCCAGCAGCGAGGACAGTTTTCCCTACAATGAGCAGTTCTTC
v_call: TRBV7-9; clone_size: once; j_call: TRBJ2-3; d_call: -; cdr3_aa: CASSISGTEYTDTQYF; cdr3_nt: TGTGCCAGCAGCATCTCCGGGACGGAATACACAGATACGCAGTATTTT
v_call: TRBV5-1; clone_size: -; j_call: TRBJ2-7; d_call: -; cdr3_aa: CASSLGGQTYEQYF; cdr3_nt: TGCGCCAGCAGCTTGGGAGGGCAGACCTACGAGCAGTACTTC
v_call: TRBV9; clone_size: -; j_call: TRBJ2-3; d_call: -; cdr3_aa: CASSVEAGRLTDTQYF; cdr3_nt: TGTGCCAGCAGCGTAGAGGCAGGGCGTTTAACAGATACGCAGTATTTT
v_call: TRBV4-1; clone_size: -; j_call: TRBJ2-1; d_call: TRBD1; cdr3_aa: CASSQVGGSYNEQFF; cdr3_nt: TGCGCCAGCAGCCAAGTAGGGGGCAGCTACAATGAGCAGTTCTTC
v_call: TRBV11-2; clone_size: -; j_call: TRBJ2-7; d_call: -; cdr3_aa: CASSPQGNYEQYF; cdr3_nt: TGTGCCAGCAGCCCACAGGGAAACTACGAGCAGTACTTC
v_call: TRBV12-3/TRBV12-4; clone_size: -; j_call: TRBJ2-5; d_call: -; cdr3_aa: CASSWGETQYF; cdr3_nt: TGTGCCAGCAGTTGGGGAGAGACCCAGTACTTC
v_call: TRBV12-3/TRBV12-4; clone_size: -; j_call: TRBJ1-2; d_call: -; cdr3_aa: CASSPGGVANYGYTF; cdr3_nt: TGTGCCAGCAGTCCCGGGGGCGTCGCTAACTATGGCTACACCTTC
v_call: TRBV4-1; clone_size: -; j_call: TRBJ1-5; d_call: -; cdr3_aa: CASSQLSKGDIYNQPQHF; cdr3_nt: TGCGCCAGCAGCCAACTTTCCAAGGGGGATATCTACAATCAGCCCCAGCATTTT
v_call: TRBV4-3; clone_size: once; j_call: TRBJ2-5; d_call: -; cdr3_aa: CASSQVLGPQETQYF; cdr3_nt: TGCGCCAGCAGCCAAGTACTGGGGCCACAAGAGACCCAGTACTTC
v_call: TRBV13; clone_size: -; j_call: TRBJ2-5; d_call: TRBD2; cdr3_aa: CASSGSSGLGQETQYF; cdr3_nt: TGTGCCAGCAGCGGATCCTCGGGACTAGGACAAGAGACCCAGTACTTC
v_call: TRBV19; clone_size: -; j_call: TRBJ2-3; d_call: -; cdr3_aa: CASSIPAQGLTDTQYF; cdr3_nt: TGTGCCAGTAGTATCCCGGCGCAGGGGTTGACAGATACGCAGTATTTT
v_call: TRBV12-3/TRBV12-4; clone_size: -; j_call: TRBJ2-7; d_call: -; cdr3_aa: CASSPLGYSYEQYF; cdr3_nt: TGTGCCAGCAGTCCGCTCGGGTACTCCTACGAGCAGTACTTC
v_call: TRBV4-1; clone_size: -; j_call: TRBJ2-7; d_call: -; cdr3_aa: CASSQEAVYEQYF; cdr3_nt: TGCGCCAGCAGCCAAGAGGCCGTATACGAGCAGTACTTC